The 8 T cell receptor beta chains reported below all come from one sample, sequenced in a study of cytomegalovirus exposure and HLA in healthy donors. Primers for the PCR totalled 60 Vbeta and 13 Jbeta. Only in-frame clones appear in the TCRdb table, and some are missing; sequencing was by immunoSEQ multiplex PCR. The sample lists about 140,000 clones, roughly three quarters occurring once. Sequencing was done on a sample of PBMCs. These receptors were taken from a woman aged 50 to 60 in good health and CMV-seronegative.

The chain couples TRBV15 to TRBJ2-5; TRBD1 is a possible D gene (6 bases). V was shortened by 3 bases and J by 2 bases, with 13 bases between the two germline ends. The CDR3 runs 15 residues. The germline V gene encodes CDR1 LNHNV and CDR2 YYDKDF (reference sequence). CDR3 in amino acids: CATSSRGGSQETQYF. For the CDR3, the DNA is TGTGCCACCAGCAGTCGAGGGGGTTCTCAAGAGACCCAGTACTTC.

A single count supports this clone. This chain uses TRBV2 with TRBJ2-7; TRBD2 is a possible D gene (6 bases). CDR1 and CDR2 (germline): SNHLY, FYNNEI. Between the trimmed V and J ends, which lost 5 bases and 0 bases, there was a span of 11 bases. CDR3 length: 14 residues. CDR3 in amino acids: CASSSGLYSYEQYF. The CDR3 DNA reads as TGTGCCAGCAGTTCGGGACTTTACTCCTACGAGCAGTACTTC.

CDR3 DNA sequence: TGTGCCAGTAGTATCTTACTAGCGGGGGTAAACCAAGAGACCCAGTACTTC. It yields the protein CASSILLAGVNQETQYF. The chain has TRBV19 and TRBJ2-5; 11 bases line up with TRBD2. This CDR3 region has 17 residues. Trimming cost V 3 bases and J 0 bases; bases outside gene matches: 6. Germline V lookup: CDR1 LNHDA, CDR2 SQIVND (reference sequence).

The J gene is TRBJ2-2, the V gene TRBV7-2; D unresolved. Germline lookup yields CDR1 SGHTA and CDR2 FQGNSA. V shed 1 base and J shed 8 bases, with 11 bases lying between them. The CDR3 contains 14 residues. CDR3 sequence (DNA): TGTGCCAGCAGCTTAGTGGAGAACGCAGGGGAGCTGTTTTTT. This gives the protein CASSLVENAGELFF.

This rearrangement joins TRBV7-8 to TRBJ1-2; 11 bases match TRBD1. The V and J ends lost 2 bases and 5 bases, in that order; junction bases with no gene match: 13. Germline lookup yields CDR1 SGHVS and CDR2 FQNEAQ. This CDR3 comprises 18 residues. The CDR3: CASSLYGDPGQGVYGYTF. As DNA, the CDR3 is TGTGCCAGCAGCTTATATGGGGACCCGGGACAGGGGGTGTATGGCTACACCTTC.

The J gene is TRBJ1-2, the V gene TRBV18; tentatively, D is TRBD1 (6 bases). Germline loops: CDR1 KGHSH, CDR2 LQKENI. The CDR3 contains 14 residues. The germline V and J ends were trimmed by 8 bases and 2 bases, with 15 bases remaining between them. The CDR3 here is CASLNSGANYGYTF. CDR3 coding DNA: TGTGCCAGCCTAAACTCAGGGGCCAACTATGGCTACACCTTC. The whole variable domain, filled in from reference TRBV18 and TRBJ1-2, reads NAGVMQNPRHLVRRRGQEARLRCSPMKGHSHVYWYRQLPEEGLKFMVYLQKENIIDESGMPKERFSAEFPKEGPSILRIQQVVRGDSAAYFCASLNSGANYGYTFGSGTRLTVV.

This sequence joins TRBV18 and TRBJ2-5; unclear D gene. The ends were cut back, 0 bases at V and 1 base at J, with 6 bases in the middle. This CDR3 has 14 residues. CDR1 is KGHSH, CDR2 LQKENI, per germline. The CDR3 is CASSPPSGQETQYF. CDR3 sequence (DNA): TGTGCCAGCTCACCACCCTCCGGCCAAGAGACCCAGTACTTC. Supplemented by reference TRBV18 and TRBJ2-5, the full variable domain reads NAGVMQNPRHLVRRRGQEARLRCSPMKGHSHVYWYRQLPEEGLKFMVYLQKENIIDESGMPKERFSAEFPKEGPSILRIQQVVRGDSAAYFCASSPPSGQETQYFGPGTRLLVL.

The chain employs TRBV7-2 and TRBJ2-2; D is possibly TRBD2 (6 bases). The CDR3 contains 15 residues. Germline V gives CDR1 SGHTA, CDR2 FQGNSA. Between the trimmed V and J ends, which lost 5 bases and 5 bases, there was a span of 15 bases. CDR3 amino acids: CASSALAGWTGELFF. CDR3 nucleotides: TGTGCCAGCAGCGCACTCGCGGGGTGGACCGGGGAGCTGTTTTTT. Full variable domain (rest looked up from reference TRBV7-2 and TRBJ2-2): GAGVSQSPSNKVTEKGKDVELRCDPISGHTALYWYRQSLGQGLEFLIYFQGNSAPDKSGLPSDRFSAERTGGSVSTLTIQRTQQEDSAVYLCASSALAGWTGELFFGEGSRLTVL.